These T cell receptor beta chains were read from a single sample in a study of control samples from healthy donors and cancer patients. The method was immunoSEQ multiplex PCR; TCRdb's version includes in-frame clones alone and lacks a portion of them. The sample lists 76,000 or so clones, around 90% occurring once. Sequencing was done on a sample of PBMCs. The source is a woman between 45 and 65 years old with colorectal cancer. CDR3s include the opening cysteine and the closing phenylalanine or tryptophan. The D gene is left open where the match is weak. The size entry is marked missing in some rows and otherwise reads once, few, many or a size class.

v_gene	j_gene	abundance	d_gene	CDR3aa	CDR3nt
TRBV4-3	TRBJ1-2	NA	NA	CASSQDERGRYGYTF	TGCGCCAGCAGCCAAGATGAAAGGGGCAGGTATGGCTACACCTTC
TRBV19	TRBJ1-5	NA	NA	CASRPRGPGQPQHF	TGTGCCAGTCGCCCCAGGGGACCGGGACAGCCCCAGCATTTT
TRBV28	TRBJ2-3	NA	NA	CASKGGLGLTQYF	TGTGCCAGCAAAGGCGGCCTGGGGCTTACGCAGTATTTT
TRBV6-2/TRBV6-3	TRBJ2-1	NA	TRBD1	CASSKGQAFKGYNEQFF	TGTGCCAGCAGTAAGGGACAGGCCTTTAAAGGGTACAATGAGCAGTTCTTC
TRBV15	TRBJ2-2	NA	TRBD2	CATSSGVIGELFF	TGTGCCACCTCGAGCGGGGTTATCGGGGAGCTGTTTTTT
TRBV7-6	TRBJ1-2	NA	TRBD1	CASSPSLSRGARGYTF	TGTGCCAGCAGCCCATCACTTTCCAGGGGGGCGCGGGGCTACACCTTC
TRBV7-9	TRBJ1-2	NA	NA	CASSLGRTDYGYTF	TGTGCCAGCAGCTTAGGGAGGACAGACTATGGCTACACCTTC
TRBV7-9	TRBJ2-5	NA	TRBD2	CASSRPEGGETQYF	TGTGCCAGCAGCCGACCGGAGGGAGGGGAGACCCAGTACTTC
TRBV24-1	TRBJ2-5	NA	NA	CATSALGFQETQYF	TGTGCCACCAGTGCCTTAGGGTTCCAAGAGACCCAGTACTTC
TRBV19	TRBJ1-1	NA	NA	CASSRNKNTEAFF	TGTGCCAGTAGCCGAAATAAGAACACTGAAGCTTTCTTT
TRBV5-6	TRBJ1-6	NA	NA	CASSLGTSDSPLHF	TGTGCCAGCAGCTTGGGGACCTCGGACTCACCCCTCCACTTT
TRBV5-1	TRBJ1-1	NA	NA	CASKEDPTNTEAFF	TGCGCCAGCAAAGAAGACCCCACGAACACTGAAGCTTTCTTT
TRBV30	TRBJ2-3	NA	NA	CAWSQGSTDTQYF	TGTGCCTGGAGTCAGGGTAGCACAGATACGCAGTATTTT
TRBV9	TRBJ1-1	NA	NA	CASSLEDSWWDTEAFF	TGTGCCAGCAGCCTAGAGGACTCCTGGTGGGACACTGAAGCTTTCTTT
TRBV5-1	TRBJ1-4	NA	TRBD1	CASSLGGQTNEKLFF	TGCGCCAGCAGCTTGGGGGGACAGACTAATGAAAAACTGTTTTTT
TRBV4-3	TRBJ2-1	NA	TRBD2	CASSQGVAGGSYNEQFF	TGCGCCAGCAGCCAAGGGGTAGCGGGGGGGAGTTACAATGAGCAGTTCTTC
TRBV6-6	TRBJ1-5	NA	TRBD1	CASSDTGAAQPQHF	TGTGCCAGCAGTGACACAGGGGCGGCTCAGCCCCAGCATTTT
TRBV28	TRBJ1-6	NA	NA	CASRPTGKGYNSPLHF	TGTGCCAGCAGACCAACAGGGAAGGGTTATAATTCACCCCTCCACTTT
TRBV6-2/TRBV6-3	TRBJ2-2	once	NA	CASSLTGTPNTGELFF	TGTGCCAGCAGTCTAACCGGGACACCGAACACCGGGGAGCTGTTTTTT
TRBV7-2	TRBJ2-4	NA	NA	CASSFGQLIAKNIQYF	TGTGCCAGCAGCTTTGGACAGCTGATAGCCAAAAACATTCAGTACTTC
TRBV29-1	TRBJ2-3	NA	NA	CSVDITSGTDTQYF	TGCAGCGTGGATATCACTTCAGGGACAGATACGCAGTATTTT
TRBV5-1	TRBJ1-1	NA	NA	CASSLAVNKNTEAFF	TGCGCCAGCAGCTTGGCCGTTAACAAGAACACTGAAGCTTTCTTT
TRBV5-5	TRBJ1-1	NA	TRBD1	CASSLSVQGAGPEAFF	TGTGCCAGCAGCTTGTCGGTCCAGGGGGCTGGACCTGAAGCTTTCTTT
TRBV24-1	TRBJ1-2	NA	NA	CATSDRNNYGYTF	TGTGCCACTTCGGACAGAAATAACTATGGCTACACCTTC
TRBV5-6	TRBJ2-5	NA	TRBD2	CASSLAALMTSGGEETQYF	TGTGCCAGCAGCTTGGCCGCCTTAATGACTAGCGGGGGGGAAGAGACCCAGTACTTC
TRBV6-2/TRBV6-3	TRBJ1-1	NA	TRBD1	CASSDRGNTEAFF	TGTGCCAGCAGTGACAGGGGGAACACTGAAGCTTTCTTT
TRBV28	TRBJ1-1	NA	TRBD1	CASSGTGGRTEAFF	TGTGCCAGCAGTGGAACAGGGGGCCGGACTGAAGCTTTCTTT
TRBV27	TRBJ2-5	NA	NA	CASSRSAQETQYF	TGTGCCAGCAGCCGATCAGCGCAAGAGACCCAGTACTTC
TRBV4-1	TRBJ2-5	NA	NA	CASSQDTGRGETQYF	TGCGCCAGCAGCCAAGACACCGGCCGGGGGGAGACCCAGTACTTC
TRBV5-5	TRBJ1-6	NA	NA	CASSLGLTRQVVDSPLHF	TGTGCCAGCAGCTTGGGTCTAACACGACAGGTAGTCGATTCACCCCTCCACTTT
TRBV6-5	TRBJ1-2	NA	NA	CASSYSGIYGYTF	TGTGCCAGCAGTTACTCCGGGATTTATGGCTACACCTTC
TRBV7-2	TRBJ1-1	NA	NA	CASSTTLGTEAFF	TGTGCCAGCAGCACGACATTGGGCACTGAAGCTTTCTTT
TRBV5-5	TRBJ2-3	NA	TRBD1	CASSRRTGGAVDTQYF	TGTGCCAGCAGCCGAAGGACAGGGGGCGCGGTAGATACGCAGTATTTT
TRBV12-3/TRBV12-4	TRBJ2-5	NA	TRBD1	CASILTGGETQYF	TGTGCCAGCATTCTAACAGGGGGAGAGACCCAGTACTTC
TRBV7-8	TRBJ2-5	NA	TRBD2	CASSLKTSGGKTQYF	TGTGCCAGCAGCTTAAAAACTAGCGGGGGAAAGACCCAGTACTTC
TRBV6-5	TRBJ2-6	NA	NA	CASNFGVTGANVLTF	TGTGCCAGCAACTTCGGGGTTACTGGGGCCAACGTCCTGACTTTC
TRBV7-6	TRBJ2-1	NA	TRBD1	CASSLTQGARNEQFF	TGTGCCAGCAGCTTAACCCAGGGGGCGAGGAATGAGCAGTTCTTC
TRBV6-2/TRBV6-3	TRBJ1-5	NA	NA	CASSYSGTGDQPQHF	TGTGCCAGCAGTTACTCGGGAACCGGAGATCAGCCCCAGCATTTT
TRBV4-2	TRBJ2-5	NA	TRBD1	CASSQATGGAETQYF	TGTGCCAGCAGCCAAGCAACAGGGGGCGCAGAGACCCAGTACTTC
TRBV3-1/TRBV3-2	TRBJ2-2	NA	NA	CASSQGTNKGELFF	TGTGCCAGCAGCCAAGGGACTAATAAAGGGGAGCTGTTTTTT
TRBV3-1/TRBV3-2	TRBJ1-3	few	NA	CASSISTGVGNTIYF	TGTGCCAGCAGCATTTCGACAGGCGTCGGAAACACCATATATTTT
TRBV4-1	TRBJ2-6	NA	NA	CASSQDRTDSGANVLTF	TGCGCCAGCAGCCAAGATCGGACAGACTCTGGGGCCAACGTCCTGACTTTC
TRBV3-1/TRBV3-2	TRBJ2-1	NA	TRBD2	CASSQEGGIPNNEQFF	TGTGCCAGCAGCCAAGAGGGAGGGATTCCTAACAATGAGCAGTTCTTC
TRBV7-9	TRBJ2-1	NA	TRBD2	CASRASGGANEQFF	TGTGCCAGCAGGGCTAGCGGGGGGGCGAATGAGCAGTTCTTC
TRBV2	TRBJ2-5	NA	NA	CASSGQYQETQYF	TGTGCCAGCAGTGGCCAGTACCAAGAGACCCAGTACTTC
TRBV6-6	TRBJ1-1	NA	NA	CASTLEGYTEAFF	TGTGCCAGCACCCTCGAGGGGTACACTGAAGCTTTCTTT
TRBV19	TRBJ1-1	NA	TRBD1	CASSIIGGLDEAFF	TGTGCCAGTAGTATAATAGGGGGCCTCGATGAAGCTTTCTTT
TRBV20-1	TRBJ2-5	NA	NA	CSASTGKETQYF	TGCAGTGCTAGTACAGGGAAGGAGACCCAGTACTTC
TRBV7-2	TRBJ2-3	NA	TRBD2	CASSLGLAGSTDTQYF	TGTGCCAGCAGCTTGGGACTAGCGGGGAGCACAGATACGCAGTATTTT
TRBV11-3	TRBJ1-1	NA	NA	CASSLEGDTEAFF	TGTGCCAGCAGCTTAGAAGGGGATACTGAAGCTTTCTTT
TRBV7-9	TRBJ1-5	NA	TRBD1	CASSLTGQGRQPQHF	TGTGCCAGCAGCTTAACGGGACAGGGGAGACAGCCCCAGCATTTT
TRBV5-1	TRBJ1-4	NA	TRBD1	CASSSGQGAHQEKLFF	TGCGCCAGCAGCAGTGGACAGGGGGCTCATCAGGAAAAACTGTTTTTT
TRBV7-9	TRBJ1-2	NA	NA	CASSLGTESYGYTF	TGTGCCAGCAGCTTAGGGACGGAATCCTATGGCTACACCTTC
TRBV10-3	TRBJ1-2	NA	NA	CAISEQNYGYTF	TGTGCCATCAGTGAGCAGAACTATGGCTACACCTTC
TRBV10-3	TRBJ1-3	NA	NA	CAISERPGEAGNTIYF	TGTGCCATCAGTGAAAGACCGGGGGAGGCTGGAAACACCATATATTTT
TRBV27	TRBJ2-3	NA	TRBD2	CASSTWGGGTDTQYF	TGTGCCTCAAGCACTTGGGGGGGAGGGACAGATACGCAGTATTTT